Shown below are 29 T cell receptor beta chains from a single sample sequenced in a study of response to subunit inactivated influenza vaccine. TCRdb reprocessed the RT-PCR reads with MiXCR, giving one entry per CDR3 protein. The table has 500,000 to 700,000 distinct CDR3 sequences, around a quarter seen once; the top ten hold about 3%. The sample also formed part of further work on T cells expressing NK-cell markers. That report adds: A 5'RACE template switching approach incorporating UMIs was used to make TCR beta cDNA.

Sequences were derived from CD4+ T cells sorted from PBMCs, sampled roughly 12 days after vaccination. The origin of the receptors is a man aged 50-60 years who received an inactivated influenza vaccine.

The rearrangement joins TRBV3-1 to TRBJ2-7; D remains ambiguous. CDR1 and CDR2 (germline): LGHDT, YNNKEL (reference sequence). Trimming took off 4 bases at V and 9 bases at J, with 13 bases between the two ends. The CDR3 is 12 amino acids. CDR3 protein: CASSLGPVGQYF. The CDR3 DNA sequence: TGTGCCAGCAGCCTGGGCCCTGTGGGGCAGTACTTC.

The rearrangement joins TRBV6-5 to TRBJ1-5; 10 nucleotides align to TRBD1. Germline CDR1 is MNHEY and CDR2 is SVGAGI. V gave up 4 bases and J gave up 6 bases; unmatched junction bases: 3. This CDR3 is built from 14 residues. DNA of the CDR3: TGTGCCAGCAGTTGGGGACAGGGGCGTCAGCCCCAGCATTTT. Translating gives CASSWGQGRQPQHF.

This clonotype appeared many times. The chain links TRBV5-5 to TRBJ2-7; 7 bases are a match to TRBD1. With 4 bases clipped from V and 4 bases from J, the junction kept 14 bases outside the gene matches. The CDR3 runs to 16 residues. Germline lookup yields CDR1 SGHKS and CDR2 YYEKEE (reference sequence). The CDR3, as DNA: TGTGCCAGCAGCCCGTTGGGGACAGTTTCCCTTTACGAGCAGTACTTC. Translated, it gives CASSPLGTVSLYEQYF.

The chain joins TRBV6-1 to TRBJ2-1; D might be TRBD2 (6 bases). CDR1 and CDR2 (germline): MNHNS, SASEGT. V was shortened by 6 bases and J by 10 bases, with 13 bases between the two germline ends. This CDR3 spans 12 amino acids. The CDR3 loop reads CASSQTRREQFF. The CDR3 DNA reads TGTGCCAGCAGCCAGACTAGAAGGGAGCAGTTCTTC.

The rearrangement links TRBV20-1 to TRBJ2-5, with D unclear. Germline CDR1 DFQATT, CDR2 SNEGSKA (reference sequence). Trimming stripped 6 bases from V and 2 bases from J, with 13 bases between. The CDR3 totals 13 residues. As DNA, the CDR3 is TGCAGTGCCCCTCACGTTCCTCAAGAGACCCAGTACTTC. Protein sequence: CSAPHVPQETQYF.

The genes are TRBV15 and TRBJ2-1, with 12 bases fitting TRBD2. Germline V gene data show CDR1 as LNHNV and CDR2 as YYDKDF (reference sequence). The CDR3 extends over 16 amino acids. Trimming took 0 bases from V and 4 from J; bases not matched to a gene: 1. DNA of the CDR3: TGTGCCACCAGCAGAGACGGACTAGCGGGGTACAATGAGCAGTTCTTC. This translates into CATSRDGLAGYNEQFF.

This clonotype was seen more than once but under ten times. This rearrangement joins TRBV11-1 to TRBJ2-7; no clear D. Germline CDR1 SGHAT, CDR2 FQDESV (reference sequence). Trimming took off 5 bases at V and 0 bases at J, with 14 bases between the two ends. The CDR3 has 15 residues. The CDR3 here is CASSMNGSPSYEQYF. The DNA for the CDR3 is TGTGCCAGCAGCATGAACGGCTCCCCCTCCTACGAGCAGTACTTC. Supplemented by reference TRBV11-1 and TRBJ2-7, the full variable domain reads EAEVAQSPRYKITEKSQAVAFWCDPISGHATLYWYRQILGQGPELLVQFQDESVVDDSQLPKDRFSAERLKGVDSTLKIQPAELGDSAMYLCASSMNGSPSYEQYFGPGTRLTVT.

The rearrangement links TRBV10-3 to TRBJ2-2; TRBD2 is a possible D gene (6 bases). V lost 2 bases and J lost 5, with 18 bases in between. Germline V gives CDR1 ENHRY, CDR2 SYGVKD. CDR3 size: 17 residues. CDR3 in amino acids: CAISEGGGLAWTGELFF. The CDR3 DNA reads TGTGCCATCAGTGAGGGGGGAGGACTCGCCTGGACCGGGGAGCTGTTTTTT.

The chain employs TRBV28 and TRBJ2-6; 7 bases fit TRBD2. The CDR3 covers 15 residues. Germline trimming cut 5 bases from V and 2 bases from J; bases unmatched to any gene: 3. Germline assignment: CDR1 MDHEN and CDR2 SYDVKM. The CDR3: CASSIGRAGANVLTF. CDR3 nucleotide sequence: TGTGCCAGCAGTATAGGGAGGGCTGGGGCCAACGTCCTGACTTTC. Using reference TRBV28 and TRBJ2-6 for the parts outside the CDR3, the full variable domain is DVKVTQSSRYLVKRTGEKVFLECVQDMDHENMFWYRQDPGLGLRLIYFSYDVKMKEKGDIPEGYSVSREKKERFSLILESASTNQTSMYLCASSIGRAGANVLTFGAGSRLTVL.

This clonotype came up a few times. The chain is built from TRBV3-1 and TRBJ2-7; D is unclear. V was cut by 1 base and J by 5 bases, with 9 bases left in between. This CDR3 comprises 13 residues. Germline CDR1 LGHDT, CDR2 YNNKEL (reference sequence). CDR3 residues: CASSQVPSHEQYF. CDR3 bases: TGTGCCAGCAGCCAAGTACCATCCCACGAGCAGTACTTC.

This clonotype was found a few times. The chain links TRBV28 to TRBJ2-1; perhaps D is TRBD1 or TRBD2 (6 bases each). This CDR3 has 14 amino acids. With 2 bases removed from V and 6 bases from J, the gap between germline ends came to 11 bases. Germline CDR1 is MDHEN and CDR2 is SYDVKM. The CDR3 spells CASSLRGGINEQFF. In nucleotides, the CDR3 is TGTGCCAGCAGTTTAAGAGGGGGGATCAATGAGCAGTTCTTC.

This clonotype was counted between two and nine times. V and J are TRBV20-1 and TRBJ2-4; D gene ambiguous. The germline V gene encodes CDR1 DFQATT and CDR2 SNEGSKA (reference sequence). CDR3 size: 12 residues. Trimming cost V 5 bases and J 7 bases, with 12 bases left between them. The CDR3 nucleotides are TGCAGTGCTTTCTCCAGTTTCAACATTCAGTACTTC. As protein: CSAFSSFNIQYF.

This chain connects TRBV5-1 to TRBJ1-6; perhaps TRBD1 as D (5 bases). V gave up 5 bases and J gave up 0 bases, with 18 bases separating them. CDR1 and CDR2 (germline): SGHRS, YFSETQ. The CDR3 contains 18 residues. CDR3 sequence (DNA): TGCGCCAGCAGGGCCGGGACCTTCCTCAACTCCTATAATTCACCCCTCCACTTT. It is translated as CASRAGTFLNSYNSPLHF.

CDR3 protein: CSARSGNQETQYF. The CDR3 DNA reads TGCAGTGCTAGGAGCGGAAACCAAGAGACCCAGTACTTC. The genes are TRBV20-1 and TRBJ2-5; the D gene is possibly TRBD2 (5 bases). The CDR3 is 13 residues long. Per germline, CDR1 DFQATT and CDR2 SNEGSKA (reference sequence). V lost 3 bases and J 0 bases, leaving 8 bases between the germline ends.

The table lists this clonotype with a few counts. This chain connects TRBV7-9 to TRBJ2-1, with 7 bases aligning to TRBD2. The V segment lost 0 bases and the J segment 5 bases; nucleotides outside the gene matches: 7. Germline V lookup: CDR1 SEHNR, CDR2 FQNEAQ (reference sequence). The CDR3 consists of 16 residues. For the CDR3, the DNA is TGTGCCAGCAGCTTAGCTGGGGGGAGGGTTCACAATGAGCAGTTCTTC. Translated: CASSLAGGRVHNEQFF.

CDR3 coding DNA: TGTGCCAGCAGTGGACAGGGGACTAATGAAAAACTGTTTTTT. Its protein product is CASSGQGTNEKLFF. V usage is TRBV2 and J usage is TRBJ1-4; the match to TRBD1 covers 8 bases. The V and J ends lost 4 bases and 2 bases, in that order; junction bases with no gene match: 0. The CDR3 spans 14 residues. Germline V lookup: CDR1 SNHLY, CDR2 FYNNEI.

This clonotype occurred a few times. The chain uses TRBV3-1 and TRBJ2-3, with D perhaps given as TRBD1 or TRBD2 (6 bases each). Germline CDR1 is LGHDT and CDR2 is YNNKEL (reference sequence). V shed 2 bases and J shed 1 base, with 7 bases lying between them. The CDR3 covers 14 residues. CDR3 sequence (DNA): TGTGCCAGCAGCCAAAGGGGGGGCACAGATACGCAGTATTTT. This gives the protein CASSQRGGTDTQYF.

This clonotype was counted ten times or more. CDR3 sequence reads: CATSRARANTEAFF. Written as DNA, the CDR3 is TGTGCCACCAGCAGGGCCAGGGCGAACACTGAAGCTTTCTTT. The chain carries TRBV15 and TRBJ1-1, with TRBD1 as a possible D gene (5 bases). The CDR3 loop spans 14 amino acids. V lost 3 bases and J lost 1, with 9 bases in between. Germline CDR1 and CDR2: LNHNV and YYDKDF (reference sequence).

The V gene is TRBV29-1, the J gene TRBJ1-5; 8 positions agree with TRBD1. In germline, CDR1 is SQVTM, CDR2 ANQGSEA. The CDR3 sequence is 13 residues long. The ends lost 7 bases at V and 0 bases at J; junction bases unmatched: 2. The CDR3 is CSAGQGSNQPQHF. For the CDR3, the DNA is TGCAGCGCCGGACAGGGTAGCAATCAGCCCCAGCATTTT. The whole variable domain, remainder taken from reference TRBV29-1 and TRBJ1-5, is SAVISQKPSRDICQRGTSLTIQCQVDSQVTMMFWYRQQPGQSLTLIATANQGSEATYESGFVIDKFPISRPNLTFSTLTVSNMSPEDSSIYLCSAGQGSNQPQHFGDGTRLSIL.

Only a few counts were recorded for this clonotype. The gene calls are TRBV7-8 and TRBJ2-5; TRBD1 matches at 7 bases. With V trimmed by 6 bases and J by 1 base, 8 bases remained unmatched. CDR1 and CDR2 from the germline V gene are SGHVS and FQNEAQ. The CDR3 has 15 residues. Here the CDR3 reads CASRRGRLSQETQYF. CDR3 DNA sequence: TGTGCCAGCAGGAGGGGGCGGTTATCCCAAGAGACCCAGTACTTC. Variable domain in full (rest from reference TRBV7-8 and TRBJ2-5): GAGVSQSPRYKVAKRGQDVALRCDPISGHVSLFWYQQALGQGPEFLTYFQNEAQLDKSGLPSDRFFAERPEGSVSTLKIQRTQQEDSAVYLCASRRGRLSQETQYFGPGTRLLVL.

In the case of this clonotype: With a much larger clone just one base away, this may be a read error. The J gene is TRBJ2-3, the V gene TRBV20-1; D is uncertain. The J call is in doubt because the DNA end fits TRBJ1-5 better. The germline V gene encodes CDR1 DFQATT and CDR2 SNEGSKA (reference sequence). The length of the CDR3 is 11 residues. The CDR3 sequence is CSAPGLDTQHF. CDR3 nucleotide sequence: TGCAGTGCACCAGGTCTGGATACGCAGCATTTT.

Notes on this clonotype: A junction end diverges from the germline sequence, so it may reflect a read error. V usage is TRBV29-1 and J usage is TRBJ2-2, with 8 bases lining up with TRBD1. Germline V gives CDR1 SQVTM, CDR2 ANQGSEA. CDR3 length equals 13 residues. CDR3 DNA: TGCAGCGTAGAAGACAGGGGTTCCGGGGAGCTGTTTTTT. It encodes CSVEDRGSGELFF.

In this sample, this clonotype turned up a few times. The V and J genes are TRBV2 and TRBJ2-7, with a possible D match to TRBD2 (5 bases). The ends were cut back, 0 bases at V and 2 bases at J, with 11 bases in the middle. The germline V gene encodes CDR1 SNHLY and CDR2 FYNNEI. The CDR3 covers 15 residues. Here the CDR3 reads CASSEASGSTYEQYF. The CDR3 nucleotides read TGTGCCAGCAGTGAAGCGTCGGGGAGCACCTACGAGCAGTACTTC.

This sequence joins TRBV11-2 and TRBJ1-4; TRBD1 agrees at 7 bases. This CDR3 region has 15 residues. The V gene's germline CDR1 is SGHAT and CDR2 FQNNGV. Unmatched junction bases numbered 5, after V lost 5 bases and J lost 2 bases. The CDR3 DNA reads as TGTGCCAGCAGCGCTACGACAGGGACTAATGAAAAACTGTTTTTT. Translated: CASSATTGTNEKLFF.

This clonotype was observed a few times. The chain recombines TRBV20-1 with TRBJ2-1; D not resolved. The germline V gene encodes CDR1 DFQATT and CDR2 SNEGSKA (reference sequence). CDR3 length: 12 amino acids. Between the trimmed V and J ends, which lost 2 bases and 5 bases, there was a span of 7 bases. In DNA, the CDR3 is TGCAGTGCTAGACGAGGTCACAATGAGCAGTTCTTC. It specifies CSARRGHNEQFF.

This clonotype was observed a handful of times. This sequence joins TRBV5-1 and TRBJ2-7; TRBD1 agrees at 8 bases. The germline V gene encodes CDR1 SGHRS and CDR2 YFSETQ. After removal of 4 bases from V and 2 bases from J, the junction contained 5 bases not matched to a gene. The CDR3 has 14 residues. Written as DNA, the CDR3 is TGCGCCAGCAGCCCACAGGGGGTCCCCTACGAGCAGTACTTC. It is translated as CASSPQGVPYEQYF.

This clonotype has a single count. The CDR3 DNA is TGTGCCAGCAGCGTAGGGGAGGGAGAGATCTACGAGCAGTACTTC. This encodes CASSVGEGEIYEQYF. The gene calls are TRBV9 and TRBJ2-7, with TRBD2 identical over 7 bases. The CDR3 length is 15 residues. Losses at the gene ends were 0 bases for V and 3 bases for J; bases not matched to a gene: 6. CDR1 is SGDLS, CDR2 YYNGEE, per germline.

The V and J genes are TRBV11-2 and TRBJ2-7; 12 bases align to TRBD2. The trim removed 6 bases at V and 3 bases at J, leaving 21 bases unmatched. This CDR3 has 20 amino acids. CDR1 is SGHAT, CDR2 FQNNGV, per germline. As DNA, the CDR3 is TGTGCCAGCAGGTCGACTAGCGGGAGAAGACTTTGGGGGATGATCTACGAGCAGTACTTC. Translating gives CASRSTSGRRLWGMIYEQYF.

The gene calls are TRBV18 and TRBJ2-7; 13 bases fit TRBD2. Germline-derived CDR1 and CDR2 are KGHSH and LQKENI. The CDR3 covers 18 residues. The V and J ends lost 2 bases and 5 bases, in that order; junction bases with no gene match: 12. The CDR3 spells CASSPSVGLAGSGHEQYF. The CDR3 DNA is TGTGCCAGCTCACCAAGTGTGGGACTAGCGGGGTCAGGCCACGAGCAGTACTTC.